This T cell receptor (beta chain) was found in a study of shared clonotypes between healthy human individuals (dated by TCRdb to the early 2020s). Concerning the study at large: The cohort comprised two women and a few men aged 18 to 49 years. For each donor, CD4 naive and CD4 memory were each given three plates, CD8 naive was given two plates, and CD8 memory was given one plate. To estimate repertoire size and how much clonotype sharing occurs between individuals, the study deeply sequenced the blood TCR repertoires of five healthy adults. To increase sequencing depth and limit assay-specific biases, TCR repertoire library preparation and sequencing were carried out by different laboratories using diverse techniques. Per donor, leukapheresis produced somewhere between about 0.94 and 9 billion PBMCs.

CD8 naive samples were CD45RO-negative cells positively selected for CCR7, giving a CD45RA+CCR7+ population that excluded TemRA cells. Healthy HIV-negative adults with no recently reported acute infections or vaccinations were included as donors. Every donor was a Caucasian adult living in Nashville, Tennessee, USA. After blood collection by leukapheresis, PBMCs were isolated using Ficoll-Histopaque density gradient centrifugation and then cryopreserved in the vapor phase of liquid nitrogen. Analytical flow cytometry was used to check the purity and quantity of every magnetically sorted T cell population. Genomic DNA was isolated from every sorted fraction and measured by UV absorbance on a Nanodrop 2000c. Of note for this clone: Its antigen is not yet known. Base-call qualities are not available, and no considerably larger clone is one nucleotide away.

Using the deep immunoSEQ assay, TCR CDR3 regions were amplified from genomic DNA by multiplex PCR. Genomic DNA extracted from each cell subset was distributed evenly over all wells of several immunoSEQ 96-well plates, and each plate served as one replicate. For sorted subsets, roughly 190 ng of genomic DNA, equivalent to roughly 30,000 T cell genomes, went into each replicate PCR. Purified libraries were measured with a Qubit 3.0 fluorometer, size-checked on a Bioanalyzer 2100, and measured again with the KAPA Library Quantification kit. A separate single-read 150-cycle Illumina NextSeq 550 flow cell was used to sequence each immunoSEQ 96-well plate. The original methods were these. Because only junctional sequences without quality scores were contained in the immunoSEQ output, filtering matching that applied to full-length reads could not be performed. To assign V/J genes and CDR3, sequences were annotated against IMGT germline references using PyIR, a Python wrapper for IgBLAST v1.9. Reads with weak V/J assignments (E-value above 1e-6), missing CDR3, stop codons, out-of-frame junctions, or ambiguous translated residues were removed. V3J clonotypes were defined by identical inferred V gene, J gene, and CDR3 amino acid sequence. Percentage overlap between repertoires was calculated by dividing the number of shared unique clonotypes by the size of the smaller repertoire. Repertoire richness was assessed with RTK rarefaction, the Chao1 estimator, and Recon v2.1 estimates of unobserved clonotypes. Generation probabilities were computed with OLGA for all TCRbeta clonotypes obtained by the gDNA method from several donors. Here the immuneACCESS table is served through TCRdb, limited to in-frame sequences with V and J called. Missing clones are a known gap in these copies; in checked studies unresolved V genes cover under half, and the rest lacks a known reason. The D gene and trimming were derived from the DNA, and the V and J assignments and clone size from that table. The sample table shows roughly 2 million clones, and over 85% are seen once. The leading ten clones occupy about 1.1% of the sample.

Broad study findings and their caveats: Because the study included a small number of donors, the genetic and exposure-history diversity represented was limited. Roughly 5% of naive CD4, 3.5% of naive CD8, roughly 2.5% of memory CD4, and 0.4% of memory CD8 clonotypes were shared across several donors. Even with the large sequencing depth, rarefaction of the sorted-subset datasets indicated that sequencing was incomplete. Larger estimated clonotype richness was generally found for naive subsets than for memory subsets. Sampling was limited to blood, and TCR repertoires in tissue likely differ from TCR repertoires in blood. Higher generation probabilities were observed for clonotypes shared by all four sorted-subset donors than for non-shared clonotypes. Pairwise subsampling led to the expectation that sequencing depth would affect the degree of clonotype sharing among donors.

The receptor was isolated from a man younger than 30 in good health. Material: naive CD8+ T cells sorted from blood. Taken with the paper, the label for cell subset or site translates to: CD45RA+CCR7+.

This receptor has the CDR3 CASTPDRNNEKLFF. The base sequence is TGCGCCAGCACCCCGGACAGAAACAATGAAAAACTGTTTTTT. The chain was built from TRBV10-2 and TRBJ1-4, and TRBD1 may be the D gene, going by 6 matching bases. CDR1 and CDR2 were assigned from the germline V gene as WSHSY and SAAADI. From cysteine to phenylalanine, the CDR3 is 14 amino acids long. This entry keeps only the CDR3 DNA: 42 bases, framed from base 1. V and J are truncated by 7 bases and 5 bases respectively, leaving an intervening sequence of 14 bases.